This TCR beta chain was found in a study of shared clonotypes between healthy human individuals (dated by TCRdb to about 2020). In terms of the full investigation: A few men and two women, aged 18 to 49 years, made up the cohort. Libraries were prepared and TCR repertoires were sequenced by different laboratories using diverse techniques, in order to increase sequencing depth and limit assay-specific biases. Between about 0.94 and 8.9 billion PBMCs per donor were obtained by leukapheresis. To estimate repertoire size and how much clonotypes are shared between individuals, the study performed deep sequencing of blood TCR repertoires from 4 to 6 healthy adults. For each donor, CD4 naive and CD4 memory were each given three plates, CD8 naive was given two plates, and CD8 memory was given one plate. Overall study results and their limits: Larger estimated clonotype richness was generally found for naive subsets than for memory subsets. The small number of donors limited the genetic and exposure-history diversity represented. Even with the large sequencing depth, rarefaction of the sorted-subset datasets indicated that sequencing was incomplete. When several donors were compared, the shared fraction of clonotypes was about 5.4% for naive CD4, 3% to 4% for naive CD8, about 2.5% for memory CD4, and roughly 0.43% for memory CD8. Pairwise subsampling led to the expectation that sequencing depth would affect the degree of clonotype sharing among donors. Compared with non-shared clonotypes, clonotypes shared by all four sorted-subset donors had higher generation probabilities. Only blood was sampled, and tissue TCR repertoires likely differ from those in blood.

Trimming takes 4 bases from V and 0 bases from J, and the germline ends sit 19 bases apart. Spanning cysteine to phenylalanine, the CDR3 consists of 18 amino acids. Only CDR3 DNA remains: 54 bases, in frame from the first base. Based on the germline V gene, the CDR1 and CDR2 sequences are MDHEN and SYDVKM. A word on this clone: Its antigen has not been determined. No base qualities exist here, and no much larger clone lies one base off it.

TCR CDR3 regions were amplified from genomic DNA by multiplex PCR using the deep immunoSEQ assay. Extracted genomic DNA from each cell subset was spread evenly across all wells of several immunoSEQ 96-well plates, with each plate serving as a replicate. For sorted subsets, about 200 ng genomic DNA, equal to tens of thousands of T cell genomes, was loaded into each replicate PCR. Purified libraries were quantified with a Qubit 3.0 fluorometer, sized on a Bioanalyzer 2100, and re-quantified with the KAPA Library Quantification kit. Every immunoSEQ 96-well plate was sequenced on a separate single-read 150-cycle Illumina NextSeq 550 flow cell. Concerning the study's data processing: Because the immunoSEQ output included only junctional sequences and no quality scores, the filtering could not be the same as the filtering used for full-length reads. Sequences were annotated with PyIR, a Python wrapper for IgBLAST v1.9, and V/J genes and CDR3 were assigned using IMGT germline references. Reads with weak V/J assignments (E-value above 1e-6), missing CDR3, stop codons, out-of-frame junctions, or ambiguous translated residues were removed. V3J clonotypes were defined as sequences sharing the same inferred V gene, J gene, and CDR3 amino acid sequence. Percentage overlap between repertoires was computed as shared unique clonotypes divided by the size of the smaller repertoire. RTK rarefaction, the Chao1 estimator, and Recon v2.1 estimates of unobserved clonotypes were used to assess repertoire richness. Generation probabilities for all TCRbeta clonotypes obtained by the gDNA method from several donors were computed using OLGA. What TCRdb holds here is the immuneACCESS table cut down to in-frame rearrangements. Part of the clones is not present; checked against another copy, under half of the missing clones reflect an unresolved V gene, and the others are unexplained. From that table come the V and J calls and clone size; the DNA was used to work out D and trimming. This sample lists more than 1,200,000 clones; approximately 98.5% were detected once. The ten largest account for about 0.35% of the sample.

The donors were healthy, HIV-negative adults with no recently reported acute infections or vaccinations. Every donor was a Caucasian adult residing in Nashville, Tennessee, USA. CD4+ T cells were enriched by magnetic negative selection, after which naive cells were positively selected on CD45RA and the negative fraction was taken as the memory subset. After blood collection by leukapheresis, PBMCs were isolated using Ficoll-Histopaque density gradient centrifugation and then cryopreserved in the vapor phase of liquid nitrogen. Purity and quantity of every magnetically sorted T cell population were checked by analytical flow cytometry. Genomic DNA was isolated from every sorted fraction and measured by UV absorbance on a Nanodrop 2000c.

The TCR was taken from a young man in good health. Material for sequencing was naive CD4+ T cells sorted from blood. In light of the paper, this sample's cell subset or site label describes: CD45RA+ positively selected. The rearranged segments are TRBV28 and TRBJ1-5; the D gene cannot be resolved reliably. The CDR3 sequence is CASSSLGGHTNSNQPQHF. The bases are TGTGCCAGCAGTTCCCTCGGAGGGCACACTAATAGCAATCAGCCCCAGCATTTT.